Listed here are 32 T cell receptor beta chains from one sample, sequenced in a study of blood T cell repertoires in COVID-19. Clones were read by immunoSEQ multiplex PCR, and TCRdb kept only the in-frame ones, dropping some. This table has approximately 220,000 clones, approximately 78% appearing once. The specimen sequenced was peripheral blood. Every receptor here comes from a woman of 80 years or more with acute or convalescent COVID-19.

This clone was found many times. The chain employs TRBV24-1 and TRBJ2-6, with 9 bases that match TRBD1. V shed 2 bases and J 2 bases; nucleotides not matched to a gene: 6. This CDR3 is built from 18 residues. Per germline, CDR1 KGHDR and CDR2 SFDVKD. CDR3 sequence (DNA): TGTGCCACCAGTGATTCGGCCTGGACAGGGGCTGGGGCCAACGTCCTGACTTTC. It yields the protein CATSDSAWTGAGANVLTF.

This chain connects TRBV24-1 to TRBJ2-3; the match to TRBD2 covers 14 bases. Germline V gives CDR1 KGHDR, CDR2 SFDVKD. The CDR3 is 17 residues long. The V gene end was trimmed by 0 bases and the J gene end by 5 bases; junction bases not matched to a gene: 3. The CDR3 DNA follows: TGTGCCACCAGTGATTTGAGGACTAGCGGGGGGCAAGATACGCAGTATTTT. It codes for CATSDLRTSGGQDTQYF.

In this sample, this clone turned up a few times. The chain couples TRBV28 to TRBJ1-6; no clear D gene. V dropped 1 base and J dropped 6 bases, with 7 bases sitting between them. The CDR3 is made up of 14 amino acids. The germline gives CDR1 MDHEN, CDR2 SYDVKM. The CDR3 DNA reads TGTGCCAGCAGTTTATTAACAGCTAATTCACCCCTCCACTTT. It specifies CASSLLTANSPLHF.

The chain combines TRBV3-1 (or the pseudogene TRBV3-2) with TRBJ1-1, with a possible D match to TRBD1 (6 bases). Trimming shortened V by 2 bases and J by 5 bases, and 12 bases separated the two germline ends. Germline-derived CDR1 and CDR2 are LGHDT and YNNKEL (reference sequence). This CDR3 has 14 residues. CDR3 protein: CASSQTDRLTEAFF. In nucleotides, the CDR3 is TGTGCCAGCAGCCAAACAGACAGGCTGACTGAAGCTTTCTTT.

The V call is TRBV7-9, the J call TRBJ2-7; D uncertain. Germline V gene sequence: CDR1 SEHNR, CDR2 FQNEAQ (reference sequence). Trimming removed 3 bases at V and 6 bases at J, with 15 bases between. The CDR3 sequence is 14 residues long. In nucleotides, the CDR3 is TGTGCCAGCAGCTTTGCGCTAGGTGCCCGCGAGCAGTACTTC. This sequence encodes CASSFALGAREQYF.

This clone has just a few counts. The V gene is TRBV2, the J gene TRBJ1-5; D unclear. The length of the CDR3 is 12 residues. Germline CDR1 reads SNHLY; CDR2 reads FYNNEI. V was shortened by 5 bases and J by 0 bases, with 2 bases between the two germline ends. CDR3 sequence: CASSRSNQPQHF. The CDR3 DNA sequence: TGTGCCAGCAGTCGTAGCAATCAGCCCCAGCATTTT.

In nucleotides, the CDR3 is TGTGCCAGCAGTTACTCGACAGGGCTGCTCGGGGGCTACACCTTC. This translates into CASSYSTGLLGGYTF. The V call is TRBV6-5, the J call TRBJ1-2, with 7 positions matching TRBD1. V lost 0 bases and J lost 8; bases outside the gene matches: 9. Germline loops: CDR1 MNHEY, CDR2 SVGAGI. The CDR3 covers 15 residues.

The table lists this clone with a count of one. J is TRBJ2-6 and V is TRBV7-9; TRBD2 matches at 10 bases. The germline V gene encodes CDR1 SEHNR and CDR2 FQNEAQ (reference sequence). The CDR3 length is 17 residues. V dropped 3 bases and J dropped 4; count of bases not matched to a gene: 6. CDR3 sequence (DNA): TGTGCCAGCAGCTTCTCTAGCGGGAGACCCGGGGCCAACGTCCTGACTTTC. This encodes CASSFSSGRPGANVLTF.

The count of this clone is one. J is TRBJ2-3 and V is TRBV29-1; weak D call: TRBD2 (6 bases). The V end was cut by 1 base, the J end by 3 bases, with 11 bases between. Germline V gives CDR1 SQVTM, CDR2 ANQGSEA. The CDR3 spans 14 residues. Written as DNA, the CDR3 is TGCAGCGTTGAAGGGGCGGGGAGAACAGATACGCAGTATTTT. It encodes CSVEGAGRTDTQYF.

The V gene is TRBV2, the J gene TRBJ1-5; the D gene is possibly TRBD1 (5 bases). This CDR3 is built from 17 residues. CDR1 and CDR2 from the germline V gene are SNHLY and FYNNEI. Trimming left V 1 base short and J 7 bases short, with 20 bases between. The CDR3 DNA reads TGTGCCAGCAGTGAAGAAGGTGGGGCAGGGAATAGGCAGCCCCAGCATTTT. It encodes CASSEEGGAGNRQPQHF.

This sequence joins TRBV7-6 and TRBJ1-1, with 9 positions matching TRBD1. The CDR3 spans 16 residues. Germline loops: CDR1 SGHVS, CDR2 FNYEAQ. V was clipped by 5 bases and J by 0 bases; unmatched bases: 7. CDR3 sequence: CASSPGQGPLNTEAFF. CDR3 nucleotides: TGTGCCAGCAGCCCCGGACAGGGGCCCTTGAACACTGAAGCTTTCTTT.

The rearrangement links TRBV4-2 to TRBJ2-2; no firm D call. Germline CDR1 LGHNA, CDR2 YNFKEQ. The length of the CDR3 is 17 residues. Trimming cost V 1 base and J 1 base, with 13 bases left between them. CDR3 bases: TGTGCCAGCAGCCAAGGTTACAGCTACTTGAACACCGGGGAGCTGTTTTTT. Translation: CASSQGYSYLNTGELFF.

This rearrangement joins TRBV7-2 to TRBJ2-7; 10 bases line up with TRBD2. This CDR3 spans 18 amino acids. V lost 5 bases, J lost 1 base, and 14 bases stayed unmatched. Per germline, CDR1 SGHTA and CDR2 FQGNSA. The CDR3, as DNA: TGTGCCAGCAGCCCCAGAGGAGCGGGAGGGCCAAGGTCCTACGAGCAGTACTTC. Amino acids: CASSPRGAGGPRSYEQYF.

The CDR3 DNA follows: TGTGCCAGCAGCCAGCAAACTAGCGGTCCCTCCAATGAGCAGTTCTTC. This codes for CASSQQTSGPSNEQFF. V usage is TRBV4-2 and J usage is TRBJ2-1; 8 positions agree with TRBD2. Per the germline V gene, CDR1 is LGHNA and CDR2 is YNFKEQ. The CDR3 covers 16 residues. With V trimmed by 3 bases and J by 6 bases, 10 bases remained unmatched.

V usage is TRBV19 and J usage is TRBJ2-7; TRBD2 agrees at 7 bases. Germline V gene lookup returns CDR1 LNHDA and CDR2 SQIVND (reference sequence). The CDR3 totals 14 residues. V lost 6 bases, J lost 7 bases, and 12 bases stayed unmatched. The CDR3 DNA sequence: TGTGCCAGTAGCGGGGGGATCGGGTCAGGAGAGCAGTACTTC. It specifies CASSGGIGSGEQYF.

This clone has only one observation. The J gene is TRBJ1-5, the V gene TRBV7-9; D is possibly TRBD1 (5 bases). This CDR3 has 16 residues. The V end was cut by 2 bases, the J end by 6 bases, with 17 bases between. The V gene's germline CDR1 is SEHNR and CDR2 FQNEAQ (reference sequence). The CDR3 loop reads CASSLSTWGGAQPQHF. The DNA for the CDR3 is TGTGCCAGCAGCTTATCGACTTGGGGGGGAGCTCAGCCCCAGCATTTT.

This clone was counted only a few times. This chain connects TRBV3-1 (or the pseudogene TRBV3-2) to TRBJ1-3, with TRBD1 as a possible D gene (5 bases). There are 15 residues in the CDR3. CDR1 and CDR2 from the germline V gene are LGHDT and YNNKEL (reference sequence). Trimming removed 2 bases from V and 2 bases from J, with 10 bases in between. The DNA for the CDR3 is TGTGCCAGCAGCCAAATGGGAGGGGCTGGAAACACCATATATTTT. Translating it yields CASSQMGGAGNTIYF.

The chain employs TRBV24-1 and TRBJ1-2; 11 bases agree with TRBD1. This CDR3 is 13 amino acids long. Germline CDR1 reads KGHDR; CDR2 reads SFDVKD. After removal of 9 bases from V and 8 bases from J, the junction contained 7 bases not matched to a gene. The CDR3 DNA sequence: TGTGCCACCCTTGGACAGGGGGCGAACGGCTACACCTTC. Its protein is CATLGQGANGYTF.

This clone was seen repeatedly, ten times or more. The chain carries TRBV6-6 and TRBJ1-1, with D maybe TRBD1 (6 bases). Germline CDR1 MNHNY, CDR2 SVGAGI (reference sequence). There are 12 residues in the CDR3. The germline V and J ends were trimmed by 7 bases and 5 bases, with 11 bases remaining between them. As DNA, the CDR3 is TGTGCCAGCAACACAGGGTCTACTGAAGCTTTCTTT. Translating it yields CASNTGSTEAFF.

The chain links TRBV28 to TRBJ1-2, with 9 bases aligning to TRBD1. This CDR3 is built from 15 residues. Germline CDR1 is MDHEN and CDR2 is SYDVKM. V trimming: 2 bases; J trimming: 6 bases; junction bases outside the gene matches: 7. The CDR3 loop reads CASSLTGQGYDGYTF. CDR3 DNA sequence: TGTGCCAGCAGTTTAACGGGACAGGGATACGATGGCTACACCTTC.

The genes are TRBV15 and TRBJ1-4; D is perhaps TRBD1 (5 bases). Germline-derived CDR1 and CDR2 are LNHNV and YYDKDF (reference sequence). The CDR3 consists of 15 residues. Trimming removed 2 bases from V and 5 bases from J, with 12 bases in between. The CDR3 sequence: CATSRIRGFNEKLFF. In DNA, the CDR3 is TGTGCCACCAGCAGAATAAGGGGTTTCAATGAAAAACTGTTTTTT. The whole variable domain, remainder taken from reference TRBV15 and TRBJ1-4, is DAMVIQNPRYQVTQFGKPVTLSCSQTLNHNVMYWYQQKSSQAPKLLFHYYDKDFNNEADTPDNFQSRRPNTSFCFLDIRSPGLGDTAMYLCATSRIRGFNEKLFFGSGTQLSVL.

The rearrangement uses TRBV19 and TRBJ1-5; D ambiguous. This CDR3 has 15 amino acids. Trimming took 4 bases from V and 3 from J, leaving 13 bases between them. Germline CDR1 LNHDA, CDR2 SQIVND (reference sequence). The CDR3 region is CASSTFSGNNQPQHF. The CDR3 DNA reads TGTGCCAGTAGTACCTTTTCAGGTAACAATCAGCCCCAGCATTTT.

This clone has a handful of counts. The rearrangement uses TRBV7-6 and TRBJ2-2; 8 positions agree with TRBD1. This CDR3 comprises 15 residues. V lost 5 bases and J lost 1; bases outside the gene matches: 3. Germline V gene lookup returns CDR1 SGHVS and CDR2 FNYEAQ. The CDR3: CASSPGQGNTGELFF. CDR3 nucleotide sequence: TGTGCCAGCAGCCCCGGACAGGGGAACACCGGGGAGCTGTTTTTT.

The CDR3 region is CASSRGTSGRQETQYF. The DNA of the CDR3 is TGTGCCAGCAGCCGAGGGACTAGCGGACGACAAGAGACCCAGTACTTC. The chain carries TRBV5-4 and TRBJ2-5; 11 bases are a match to TRBD2. The germline gives CDR1 SGHNT, CDR2 YYREEE (reference sequence). The CDR3 loop spans 16 amino acids. The V and J ends lost 4 bases and 2 bases, in that order; junction bases with no gene match: 7.

J is TRBJ2-1 and V is TRBV24-1, with 9 bases identical to TRBD1. This CDR3 contains 15 residues. The junction had 5 bases not matched to a gene; V was cut back by 9 bases and J by 0 bases. In germline, CDR1 is KGHDR, CDR2 SFDVKD. CDR3 DNA sequence: TGTGCCACCGTGGGACAGGGCTTCTCCTACAATGAGCAGTTCTTC. The encoded protein is CATVGQGFSYNEQFF.

The J gene is TRBJ1-6, the V gene TRBV18, with D possibly TRBD1 on 5 matching bases. This CDR3 contains 15 residues. Germline V gives CDR1 KGHSH, CDR2 LQKENI. Trimming pared 3 bases from V and 6 bases from J, leaving 12 bases between. CDR3 loop: CASSPGREANSPLHF. For the CDR3, the DNA is TGTGCCAGCTCACCGGGCAGGGAGGCTAATTCACCCCTCCACTTT.

In regard to this clone: The same CDR3 also results from other DNA sequences found in this sample. V usage is TRBV6-6 and J usage is TRBJ1-1; D is uncertain. Between the trimmed V and J ends, which lost 0 bases and 2 bases, there was a span of 4 bases. Germline CDR1 reads MNHNY; CDR2 reads SVGAGI (reference sequence). The CDR3 loop spans 13 amino acids. The CDR3 region has the DNA TGTGCCAGCAGTTACTCGTCTAACACTGAAGCTTTCTTT. Its translation is CASSYSSNTEAFF.

The chain uses TRBV7-2 and TRBJ1-5; no clear D. Germline assignment: CDR1 SGHTA and CDR2 FQGNSA. V lost 1 base and J 0 bases, leaving 7 bases between the germline ends. The CDR3 is made up of 15 amino acids. The chain's CDR3 is CASSLEALSNQPQHF. DNA of the CDR3: TGTGCCAGCAGCTTAGAAGCCCTTAGCAATCAGCCCCAGCATTTT. Based on the CDR3 plus reference TRBV7-2 and TRBJ1-5, the full variable domain is GAGVSQSPSNKVTEKGKDVELRCDPISGHTALYWYRQSLGQGLEFLIYFQGNSAPDKSGLPSDRFSAERTGGSVSTLTIQRTQQEDSAVYLCASSLEALSNQPQHFGDGTRLSIL.

V is TRBV7-8 and J is TRBJ2-5; TRBD2 aligns across 14 bases. V was pared by 8 bases and J by 2 bases, with 7 bases of the junction left unmatched. The CDR3 runs 16 residues. Germline lookup yields CDR1 SGHVS and CDR2 FQNEAQ. CDR3 sequence reads: CASGGTSGGRQETQYF. Written as DNA, the CDR3 is TGTGCCAGCGGAGGGACTAGCGGGGGAAGACAAGAGACCCAGTACTTC. Drawing the rest from reference TRBV7-8 and TRBJ2-5, the complete variable domain is GAGVSQSPRYKVAKRGQDVALRCDPISGHVSLFWYQQALGQGPEFLTYFQNEAQLDKSGLPSDRFFAERPEGSVSTLKIQRTQQEDSAVYLCASGGTSGGRQETQYFGPGTRLLVL.

The chain employs TRBV14 and TRBJ1-2; weak D call: TRBD1 (6 bases). The CDR3 has 18 residues. The V end was cut by 1 base, the J end by 4 bases, with 22 bases between. Germline CDR1 SGHDN, CDR2 FVKESK. CDR3 nucleotides: TGTGCCAGCAGCCAAGGCGATCTCAGGGGCGGAATCGTCTATGGCTACACCTTC. It specifies CASSQGDLRGGIVYGYTF.

This chain uses TRBV18 with TRBJ1-4, with 8 nucleotides matching TRBD1. The V segment lost 6 bases and the J segment 3 bases; nucleotides outside the gene matches: 12. The CDR3 covers 17 residues. CDR1 KGHSH and CDR2 LQKENI come from the germline V gene. In DNA form, the CDR3 reads TGTGCCAGCTCCGCGGGGACAGGCTTCCCCTCTAATGAAAAACTGTTTTTT. Its translation is CASSAGTGFPSNEKLFF.

V gene TRBV11-2 combines with J gene TRBJ1-2, with D possibly matching TRBD1 (5 bases). V shed 5 bases and J shed 2 bases, with 9 bases lying between them. Germline loops: CDR1 SGHAT, CDR2 FQNNGV. CDR3 length: 13 amino acids. The CDR3 nucleotides read TGTGCCAGCAGCCGAACAGGAAACTATGGCTACACCTTC. Protein: CASSRTGNYGYTF.